This T cell receptor beta chain was retrieved from a study of blood T cell repertoires in COVID-19. Study-wide context: Spain, Italy and the United States supplied samples that represented acute and convalescent COVID-19. Nucleic acid was either cDNA or gDNA, and it came from T cells, B-cell-depleted T cells, or PBMCs.

This clone was seen only a few times. V gave up 4 bases and J gave up 4 bases, with 8 bases separating them. CDR1 is MNHEY and CDR2 is SMNVEV in the germline V gene (reference sequence). This CDR3 is 13 amino acids long. Study processing details: It was from reference gene primer amplification that nucleated cell counts were estimated. Clones were sequenced by immunoSEQ multiplex PCR, and TCRdb holds only the in-frame ones, with some missing. That table supplies the V and J calls and clone size; D and trimming were determined from the DNA. The table includes approximately 230,000 clones, about 80% detected once.

The chain carries TRBV27 and TRBJ1-5; D ambiguous. The sequencing sample was made of peripheral blood. The origin of this receptor is an elderly man with acute or convalescent COVID-19. For the CDR3, the DNA is TGTGCCAGCAGTTCACAGCAGAATCAGCCCCAGCATTTT. Translating gives CASSSQQNQPQHF.